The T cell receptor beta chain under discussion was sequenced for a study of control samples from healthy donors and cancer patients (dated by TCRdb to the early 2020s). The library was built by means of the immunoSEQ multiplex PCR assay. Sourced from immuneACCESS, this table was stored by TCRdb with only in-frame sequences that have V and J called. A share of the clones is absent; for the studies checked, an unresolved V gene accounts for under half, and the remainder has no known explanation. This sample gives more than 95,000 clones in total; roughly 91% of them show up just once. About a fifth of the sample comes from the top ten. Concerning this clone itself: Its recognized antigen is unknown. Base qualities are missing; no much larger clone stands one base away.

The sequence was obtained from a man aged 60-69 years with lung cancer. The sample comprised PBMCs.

DNA sequence: TGTGCCACCAGACCTAGGGCGGTCAATCAGCCCCAGCATTTT. Its protein is CATRPRAVNQPQHF. This chain is built from TRBV15 and TRBJ1-5; no D segment can be confidently identified. V lost 6 bases and J lost 3 bases; the stretch between them is 12 bases long. The germline V gene (reference sequence) sets CDR1 to LNHNV and CDR2 to YYDKDF. Reading from cysteine to phenylalanine, the CDR3 counts 14 amino acids. The entry retains the CDR3 DNA only, 42 bases that are in frame from base 1.